Below, 2 T cell receptor beta chains from the same sample are listed, as sequenced in a study of blood T cell repertoires in COVID-19. Clones were read by immunoSEQ multiplex PCR, and TCRdb kept only the in-frame ones, dropping some. Among about 110,000 clones listed, around 89% were seen once. What was sequenced was peripheral blood. The receptors were gathered from a man aged 40-50 years with active or convalescent COVID-19.

The chain carries TRBV7-2 and TRBJ2-7; D might be TRBD1 (5 bases). This CDR3 is built from 15 residues. Germline V gene sequence: CDR1 SGHTA, CDR2 FQGNSA. Trimming took 1 base from V and 2 from J, leaving 12 bases between them. CDR3 nucleotides: TGTGCCAGCAGCTTAGAGAGACAGATAGCCTACGAGCAGTACTTC. Protein: CASSLERQIAYEQYF.

The V call is TRBV7-8, the J call TRBJ1-5; D remains ambiguous. Between the trimmed V and J ends, which lost 0 bases and 6 bases, there was a span of 6 bases. In germline, CDR1 is SGHVS, CDR2 FQNEAQ. The length of the CDR3 is 13 residues. The CDR3 here is CASSLAEGQPQHF. CDR3 sequence (DNA): TGTGCCAGCAGCTTAGCGGAGGGTCAGCCCCAGCATTTT.